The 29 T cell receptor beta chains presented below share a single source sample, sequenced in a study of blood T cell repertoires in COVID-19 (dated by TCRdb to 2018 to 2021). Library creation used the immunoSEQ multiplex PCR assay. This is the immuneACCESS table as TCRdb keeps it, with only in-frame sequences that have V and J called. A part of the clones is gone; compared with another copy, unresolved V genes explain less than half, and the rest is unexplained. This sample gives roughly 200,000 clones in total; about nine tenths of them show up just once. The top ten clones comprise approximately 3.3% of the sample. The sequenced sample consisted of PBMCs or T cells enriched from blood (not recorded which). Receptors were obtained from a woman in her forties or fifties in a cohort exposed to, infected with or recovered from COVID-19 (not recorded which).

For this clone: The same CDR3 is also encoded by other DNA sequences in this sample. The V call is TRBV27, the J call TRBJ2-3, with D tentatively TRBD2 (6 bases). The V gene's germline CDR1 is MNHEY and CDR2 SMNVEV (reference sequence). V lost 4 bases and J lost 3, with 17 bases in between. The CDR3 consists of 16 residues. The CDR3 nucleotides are TGTGCCAGCAGTTCGGGTCGCCTTGCGGGGACAGATACGCAGTATTTT. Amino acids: CASSSGRLAGTDTQYF.

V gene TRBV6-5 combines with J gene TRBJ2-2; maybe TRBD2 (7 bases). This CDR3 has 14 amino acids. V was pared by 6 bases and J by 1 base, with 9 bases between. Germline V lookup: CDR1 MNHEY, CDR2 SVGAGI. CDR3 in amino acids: CASSGGRNTGELFF. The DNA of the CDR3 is TGTGCCAGCAGCGGGGGGCGGAACACCGGGGAGCTGTTTTTT.

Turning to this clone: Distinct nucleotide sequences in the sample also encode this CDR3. CDR3 DNA sequence: TGTGCCAGCAGCTTTACTAGCGGGGACTACGAGCAGTACTTC. Translating gives CASSFTSGDYEQYF. The rearrangement joins TRBV7-2 to TRBJ2-7, with TRBD2 identical over 10 bases. CDR1 and CDR2 from the germline V gene are SGHTA and FQGNSA. The CDR3 is 14 residues long. V trimming: 3 bases; J trimming: 3 bases; junction bases outside the gene matches: 2.

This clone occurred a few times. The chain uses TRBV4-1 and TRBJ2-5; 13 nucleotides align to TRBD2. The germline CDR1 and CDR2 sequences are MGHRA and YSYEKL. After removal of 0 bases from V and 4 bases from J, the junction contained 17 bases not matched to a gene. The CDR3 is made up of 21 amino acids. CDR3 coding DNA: TGCGCCAGCAGCCAAGAGTTTCTAGGACTAGCGGGGGACGGTGGGAGAGAGACCCAGTACTTC. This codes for CASSQEFLGLAGDGGRETQYF.

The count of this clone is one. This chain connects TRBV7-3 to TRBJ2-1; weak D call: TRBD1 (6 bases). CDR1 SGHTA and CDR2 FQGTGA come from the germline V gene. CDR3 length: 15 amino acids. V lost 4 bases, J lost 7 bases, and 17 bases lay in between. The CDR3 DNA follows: TGTGCCAGCAGCTCGGTTACAGGGTCGTATAATGAGCAGTTCTTC. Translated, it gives CASSSVTGSYNEQFF.

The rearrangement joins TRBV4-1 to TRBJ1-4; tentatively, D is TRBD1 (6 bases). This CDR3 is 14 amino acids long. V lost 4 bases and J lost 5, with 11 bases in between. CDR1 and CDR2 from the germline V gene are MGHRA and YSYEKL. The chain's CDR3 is CASSLRTENEKLFF. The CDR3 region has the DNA TGCGCCAGCAGCCTAAGGACAGAAAATGAAAAACTGTTTTTT.

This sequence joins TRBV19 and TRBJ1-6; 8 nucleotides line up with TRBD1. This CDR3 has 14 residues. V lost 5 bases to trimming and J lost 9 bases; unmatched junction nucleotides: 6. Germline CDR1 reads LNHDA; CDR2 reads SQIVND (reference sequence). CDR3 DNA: TGTGCCAGTAGTGGTTCAGGGGGCTTTTCACCCCTCCACTTT. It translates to CASSGSGGFSPLHF.

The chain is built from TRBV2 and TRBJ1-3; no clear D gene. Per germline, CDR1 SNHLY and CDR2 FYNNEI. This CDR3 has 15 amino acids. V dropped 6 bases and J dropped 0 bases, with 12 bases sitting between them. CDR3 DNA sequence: TGTGCCAGCAGGACTGACGGCTTCTCTGGAAACACCATATATTTT. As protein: CASRTDGFSGNTIYF.

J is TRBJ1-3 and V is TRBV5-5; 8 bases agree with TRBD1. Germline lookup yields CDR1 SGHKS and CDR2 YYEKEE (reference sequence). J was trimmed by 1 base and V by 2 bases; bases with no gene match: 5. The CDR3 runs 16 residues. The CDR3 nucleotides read TGTGCCAGCAGCTTAGGACAGGGCAAGTCTGGAAACACCATATATTTT. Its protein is CASSLGQGKSGNTIYF.

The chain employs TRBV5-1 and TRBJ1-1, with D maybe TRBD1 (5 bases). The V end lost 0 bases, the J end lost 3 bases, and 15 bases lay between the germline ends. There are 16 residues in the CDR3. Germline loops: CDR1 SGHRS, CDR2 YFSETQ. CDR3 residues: CASSLATMRGDTEAFF. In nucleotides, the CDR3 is TGCGCCAGCAGCTTGGCGACGATGCGGGGGGACACTGAAGCTTTCTTT.

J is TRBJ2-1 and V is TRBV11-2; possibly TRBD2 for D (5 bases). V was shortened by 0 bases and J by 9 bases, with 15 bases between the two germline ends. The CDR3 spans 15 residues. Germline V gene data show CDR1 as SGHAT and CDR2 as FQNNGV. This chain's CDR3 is CASSLDPEGGFEQFF. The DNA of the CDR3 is TGTGCCAGCAGCTTAGATCCCGAGGGTGGGTTTGAGCAGTTCTTC.

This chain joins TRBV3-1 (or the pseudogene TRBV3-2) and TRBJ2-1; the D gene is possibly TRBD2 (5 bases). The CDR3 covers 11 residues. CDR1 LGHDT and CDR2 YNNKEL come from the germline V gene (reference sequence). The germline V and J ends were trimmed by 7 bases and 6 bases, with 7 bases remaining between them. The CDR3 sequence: CASISGNEQFF. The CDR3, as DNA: TGTGCCAGCATCAGCGGCAATGAGCAGTTCTTC.

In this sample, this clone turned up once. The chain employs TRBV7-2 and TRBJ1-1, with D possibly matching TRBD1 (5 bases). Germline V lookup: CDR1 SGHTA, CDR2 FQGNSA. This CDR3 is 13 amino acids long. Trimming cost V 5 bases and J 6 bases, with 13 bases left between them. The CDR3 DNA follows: TGTGCCAGCAGCCCCCTGCGGGGGTCTGAAGCTTTCTTT. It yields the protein CASSPLRGSEAFF.

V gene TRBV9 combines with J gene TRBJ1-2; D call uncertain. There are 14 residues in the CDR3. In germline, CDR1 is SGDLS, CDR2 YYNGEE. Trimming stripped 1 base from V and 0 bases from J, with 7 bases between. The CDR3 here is CASSVSGANYGYTF. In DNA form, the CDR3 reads TGTGCCAGCAGCGTATCCGGGGCTAACTATGGCTACACCTTC. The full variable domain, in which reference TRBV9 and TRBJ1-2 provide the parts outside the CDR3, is DSGVTQTPKHLITATGQRVTLRCSPRSGDLSVYWYQQSLDQGLQFLIQYYNGEERAKGNILERFSAQQFPDLHSELNLSSLELGDSALYFCASSVSGANYGYTFGSGTRLTVV.

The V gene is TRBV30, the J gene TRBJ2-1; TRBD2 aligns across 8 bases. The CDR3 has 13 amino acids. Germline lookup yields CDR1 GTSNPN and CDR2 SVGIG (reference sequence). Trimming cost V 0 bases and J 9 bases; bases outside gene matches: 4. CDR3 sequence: CAWSVYAGGEQFF. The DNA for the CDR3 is TGTGCCTGGAGTGTATACGCGGGGGGTGAGCAGTTCTTC.

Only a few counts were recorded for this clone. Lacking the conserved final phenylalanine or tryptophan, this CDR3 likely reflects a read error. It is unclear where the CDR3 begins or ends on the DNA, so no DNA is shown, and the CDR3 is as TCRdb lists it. CDR3 region: CASSDVKLGHNV. The V gene is TRBV7-9, the J gene TRBJ1-2; the listed D gene, TRBD1, was not tested against the DNA. The CDR3 numbers 12 amino acids, ends counted. CDR1 is SEHNR, CDR2 FQNEAQ, per germline (reference sequence).

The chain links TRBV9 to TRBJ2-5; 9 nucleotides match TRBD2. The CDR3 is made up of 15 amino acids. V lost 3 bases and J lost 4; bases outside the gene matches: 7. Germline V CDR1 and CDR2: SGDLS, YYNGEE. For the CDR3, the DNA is TGTGCCAGCAGCGCCATAGCGGGGGTAAGAGAGACCCAGTACTTC. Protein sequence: CASSAIAGVRETQYF.

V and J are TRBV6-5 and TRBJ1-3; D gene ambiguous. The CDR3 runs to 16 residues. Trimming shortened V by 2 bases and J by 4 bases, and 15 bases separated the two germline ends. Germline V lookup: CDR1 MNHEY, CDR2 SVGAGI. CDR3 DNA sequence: TGTGCCAGCAGTTACACCGACACCTCGTTCGGAAACACCATATATTTT. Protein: CASSYTDTSFGNTIYF.

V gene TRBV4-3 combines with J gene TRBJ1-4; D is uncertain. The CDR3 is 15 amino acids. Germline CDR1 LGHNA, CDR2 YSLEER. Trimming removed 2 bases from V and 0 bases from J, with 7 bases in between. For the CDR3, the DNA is TGCGCCAGCAGCCAAACGGTAGCAACTAATGAAAAACTGTTTTTT. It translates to CASSQTVATNEKLFF.

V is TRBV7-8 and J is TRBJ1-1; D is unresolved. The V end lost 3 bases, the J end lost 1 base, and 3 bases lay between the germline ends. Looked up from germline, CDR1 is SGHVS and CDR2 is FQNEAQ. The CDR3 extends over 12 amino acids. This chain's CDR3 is CASSFRNTEAFF. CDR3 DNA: TGTGCCAGCAGCTTTCGGAACACTGAAGCTTTCTTT.

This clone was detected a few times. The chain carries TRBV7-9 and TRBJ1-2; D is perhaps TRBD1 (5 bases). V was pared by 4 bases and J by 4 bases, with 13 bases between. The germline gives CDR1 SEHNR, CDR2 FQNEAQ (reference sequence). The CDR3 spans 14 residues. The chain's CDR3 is CASSSGGGFYGYTF. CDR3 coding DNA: TGTGCCAGCAGCTCCGGGGGGGGTTTCTATGGCTACACCTTC.

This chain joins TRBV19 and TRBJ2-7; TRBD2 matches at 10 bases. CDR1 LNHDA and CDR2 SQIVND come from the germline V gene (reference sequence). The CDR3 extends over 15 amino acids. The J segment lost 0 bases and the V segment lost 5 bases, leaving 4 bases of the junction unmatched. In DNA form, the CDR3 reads TGTGCCAGTAGTCTTAGCGGGGGGTTCTCCTACGAGCAGTACTTC. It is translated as CASSLSGGFSYEQYF.

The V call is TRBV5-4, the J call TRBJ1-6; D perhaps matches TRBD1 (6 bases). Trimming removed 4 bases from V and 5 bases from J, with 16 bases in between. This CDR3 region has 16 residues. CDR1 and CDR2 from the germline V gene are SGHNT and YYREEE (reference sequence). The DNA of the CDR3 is TGTGCCAGCAGCCTCGTAGGTGGGGGCAATAATTCACCCCTCCACTTT. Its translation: CASSLVGGGNNSPLHF.

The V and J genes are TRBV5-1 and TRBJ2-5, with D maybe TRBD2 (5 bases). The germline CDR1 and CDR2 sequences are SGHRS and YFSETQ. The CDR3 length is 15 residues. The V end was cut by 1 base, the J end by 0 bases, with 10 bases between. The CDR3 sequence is CASSLMSGDQETQYF. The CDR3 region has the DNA TGCGCCAGCAGCTTGATGTCCGGGGACCAAGAGACCCAGTACTTC.

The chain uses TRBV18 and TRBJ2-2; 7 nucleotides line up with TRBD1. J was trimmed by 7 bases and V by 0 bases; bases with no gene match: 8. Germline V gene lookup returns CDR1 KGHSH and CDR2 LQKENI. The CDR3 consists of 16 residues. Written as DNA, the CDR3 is TGTGCCAGCTCACCACCGCGAGTAGGGGGCATCGGGGAGCTGTTTTTT. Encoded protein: CASSPPRVGGIGELFF. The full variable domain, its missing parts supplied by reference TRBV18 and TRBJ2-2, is NAGVMQNPRHLVRRRGQEARLRCSPMKGHSHVYWYRQLPEEGLKFMVYLQKENIIDESGMPKERFSAEFPKEGPSILRIQQVVRGDSAAYFCASSPPRVGGIGELFFGEGSRLTVL.

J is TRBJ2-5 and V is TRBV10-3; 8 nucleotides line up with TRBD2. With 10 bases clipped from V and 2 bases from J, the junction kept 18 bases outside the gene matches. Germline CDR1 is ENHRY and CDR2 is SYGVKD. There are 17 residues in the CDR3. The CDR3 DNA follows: TGTGCCACCGAAAGGGGTAATAGCGGGGCCCTGCAAGAGACCCAGTACTTC. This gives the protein CATERGNSGALQETQYF.

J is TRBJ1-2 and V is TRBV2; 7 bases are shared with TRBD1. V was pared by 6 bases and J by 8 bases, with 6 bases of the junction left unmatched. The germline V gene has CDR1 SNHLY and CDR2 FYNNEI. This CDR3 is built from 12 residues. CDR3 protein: CASRTGTRGYTF. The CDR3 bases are TGTGCCAGCAGGACAGGGACACGCGGCTACACCTTC.

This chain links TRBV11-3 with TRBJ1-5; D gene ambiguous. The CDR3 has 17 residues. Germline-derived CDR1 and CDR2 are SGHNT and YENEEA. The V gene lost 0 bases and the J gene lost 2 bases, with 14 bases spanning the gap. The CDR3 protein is CASSLERRFLGNQPQHF. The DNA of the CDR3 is TGTGCCAGCAGCTTAGAACGGAGGTTTTTGGGCAATCAGCCCCAGCATTTT.

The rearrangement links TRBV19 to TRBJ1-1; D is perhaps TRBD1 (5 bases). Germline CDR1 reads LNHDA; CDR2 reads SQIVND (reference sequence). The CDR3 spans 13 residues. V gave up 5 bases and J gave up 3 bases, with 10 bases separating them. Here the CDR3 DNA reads TGTGCCAGTAGTTCCCGGGGGTACACTGAAGCTTTCTTT. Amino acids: CASSSRGYTEAFF.